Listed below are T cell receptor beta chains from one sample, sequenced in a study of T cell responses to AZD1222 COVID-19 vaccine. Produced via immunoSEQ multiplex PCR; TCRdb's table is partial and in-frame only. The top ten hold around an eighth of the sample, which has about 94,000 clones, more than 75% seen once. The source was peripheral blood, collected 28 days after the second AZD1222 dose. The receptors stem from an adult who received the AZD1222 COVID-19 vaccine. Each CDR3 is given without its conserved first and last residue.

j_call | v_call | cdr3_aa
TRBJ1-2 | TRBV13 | ASRLVGFDYGYT
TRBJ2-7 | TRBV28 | ASRPAGNPYEQY
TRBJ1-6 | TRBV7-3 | ASSLMPGGRDSPLH
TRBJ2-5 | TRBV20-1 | SASVGGQETQY
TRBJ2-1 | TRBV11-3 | ASSLNLRTEQF
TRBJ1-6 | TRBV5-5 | ASSFRDSHSPLH
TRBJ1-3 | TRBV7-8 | ASSFLGQDSGNTIY
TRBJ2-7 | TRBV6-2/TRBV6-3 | ASSYSVSSYEQY
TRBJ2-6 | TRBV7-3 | ASSLTSWTGSSGANVLT
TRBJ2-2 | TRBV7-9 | ASSSAPTNTGELF
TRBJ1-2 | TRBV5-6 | ASSLAGSQNYGYT
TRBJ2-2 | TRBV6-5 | ASSYAQGAPGELF
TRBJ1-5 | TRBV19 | ASSINNQPQH
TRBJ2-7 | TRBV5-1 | ASSLEAGTYYEQY
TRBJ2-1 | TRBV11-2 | ASSTGLATF
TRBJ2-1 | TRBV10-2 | ASSEGSYNEQF
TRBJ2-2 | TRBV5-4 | ASSSPGNTGELF
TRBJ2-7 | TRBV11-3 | ASSPETGTPHYEQY